The present T cell receptor (beta chain) was sequenced within a study of blood T cell repertoires in COVID-19. Study at large: COVID-19 samples, acute and convalescent, were from the United States, Italy and Spain. T cells, B-cell-depleted T cells, or PBMCs provided the cDNA or gDNA that served as material.

Per the original data handling: Reference gene primer amplification gave nucleated cell count estimates. Sequencing was performed with immunoSEQ multiplex PCR; in TCRdb, only in-frame clones are kept and a portion is missing. V, J and clone size were drawn from that table, and D and trimming were deduced from the DNA. The sample holds approximately 150,000 clones; under 90% are singletons and the top ten take approximately 3.4%. The germline gives CDR1 LGHDT, CDR2 YNNKEL (reference sequence). This CDR3 comprises 14 residues. Deletions cut 7 bases from V and 1 base from J, with 12 bases between. Material for sequencing was peripheral blood. The sequence was obtained from a man between 65 and 80 years old who had recovered from COVID-19. The V call is TRBV3-1 (or the pseudogene TRBV3-2), the J call TRBJ2-3; D gene uncertain. The CDR3 loop is CASMRSGGTDTQYF. CDR3 sequence (DNA): TGTGCCAGCATGAGGAGTGGCGGCACAGATACGCAGTATTTT.